The TCR beta chain described here comes from a study of cytomegalovirus exposure and HLA in healthy donors. This clone was found once. Its antigen is unidentified. The V and J ends lost 7 bases and 7 bases, in that order; junction bases with no gene match: 9. The CDR3 contains 14 residues. Germline-derived CDR1 and CDR2 are SQVTM and ANQGSEA. Primers for the PCR totalled 60 Vbeta and 13 Jbeta. Some clones are missing from TCRdb's copy, which holds only in-frame ones; the method was immunoSEQ multiplex PCR. The repertoire includes 150,000 to 200,000 clones, approximately 80% of them detected once, and around 1.3% sits in the top ten. Study-wide results and limits: There were several of the most significant clusters that appeared linked to common viral pathogens in a later analysis.

The sequenced sample consisted of PBMCs. The chain joins TRBV29-1 to TRBJ2-2, with TRBD1 matching over 10 bases. The source is a boy aged 2 to 10 in good health and CMV-seronegative. DNA for the CDR3: TGCAGCGCCCGACGACAGGGGGCAGGCGGGGAGCTGTTTTTT. Translating gives CSARRQGAGGELFF.